The T cell receptor (beta chain) under discussion was sequenced for a study of T cells after yellow fever vaccination. Looking at the study overall: It was SMART-Seq v4 Ultra Low Input that prepared the fractions with low cell numbers. Findings of the study overall: A faster peak, day 5 versus 15, was reached by the weaker secondary response. The study re-detected most primary-vaccination clones after the booster (nearly 97% CD4, roughly 88% CD8).

Germline assignment: CDR1 KGHSH and CDR2 LQKENI. The CDR3 consists of 16 residues. V shed 2 bases and J shed 4 bases, with 14 bases lying between them. The 5'RACE template-switching step produced TCR cDNA and added a universal primer site and UMIs. TCRdb re-derived calls from the 5' RACE reads in MiXCR, one entry per CDR3 protein. The data show just under 600,000 distinct CDR3 sequences, around an eighth seen once. As to this clonotype: Its antigen is undetermined.

The sequenced sample was PBMCs, obtained on the day of the yellow fever booster vaccination. This TCR derives from a man aged 25-45 years who received the YFV17D yellow fever vaccine. The chain uses TRBV18 and TRBJ2-2; TRBD2 might be the D (6 bases). CDR3 nucleotides: TGTGCCAGCTCACCATATCGGGGGTCCATCACCGGGGAGCTGTTTTTT. Protein product: CASSPYRGSITGELFF.